One sample yielded the 25 T cell receptor beta chains listed below, sequenced in a study of cytomegalovirus exposure and HLA in healthy donors. The PCR had 60 Vbeta and 13 Jbeta primers. Sequencing used immunoSEQ multiplex PCR; TCRdb keeps in-frame clones, though not all of them. The sample records about 160,000 clones, approximately 80% being singletons. The sample consisted of PBMCs. The receptors here all came from a male donor in good health and CMV-seronegative.

This clone was detected only once. The rearrangement links TRBV14 to TRBJ2-3; D is undetermined. Germline CDR1 SGHDN, CDR2 FVKESK. CDR3 size: 16 residues. V lost 0 bases, J lost 4 bases, and 14 bases lay in between. The CDR3 here is CASSQDRRQVSDTQYF. The CDR3 DNA reads as TGTGCCAGCAGCCAAGATCGTAGGCAGGTCTCAGATACGCAGTATTTT.

CDR3 sequence reads: CATSRSGQVPSWNEQFF. The CDR3 DNA is TGTGCCACCAGCAGATCCGGACAAGTCCCCTCATGGAATGAGCAGTTCTTC. This sequence joins TRBV15 and TRBJ2-1, with a possible D match to TRBD1 (5 bases). V lost 2 bases, J lost 7 bases, and 21 bases lay in between. From germline, CDR1 is LNHNV and CDR2 YYDKDF (reference sequence). CDR3 length: 17 amino acids.

On this clone itself: This sample also contains other DNA sequences that code for the same CDR3. The CDR3: CASSRDRGSDEQYF. The CDR3 DNA follows: TGTGCCAGTAGTCGGGACAGGGGCAGCGACGAGCAGTACTTC. The genes are TRBV19 and TRBJ2-7, with TRBD1 identical over 10 bases. CDR1 LNHDA and CDR2 SQIVND come from the germline V gene (reference sequence). The ends lost 5 bases at V and 5 bases at J; junction bases unmatched: 6. CDR3 length: 14 residues.

The V gene is TRBV11-2, the J gene TRBJ1-1; 8 nucleotides align to TRBD1. The CDR3 sequence is 15 residues long. Trimming took 4 bases from V and 6 from J; bases not matched to a gene: 10. In germline, CDR1 is SGHAT, CDR2 FQNNGV. CDR3 loop: CASSSYRGKRAEAFF. The CDR3, as DNA: TGTGCCAGCAGCTCGTACAGGGGGAAAAGGGCTGAAGCTTTCTTT.

The V call is TRBV20-1, the J call TRBJ2-5, with D uncertain. V lost 3 bases and J lost 5, with 4 bases in between. The CDR3 has 10 residues. From germline, CDR1 is DFQATT and CDR2 SNEGSKA (reference sequence). The chain's CDR3 is CSARRETQYF. DNA of the CDR3: TGCAGTGCTAGGAGGGAGACCCAGTACTTC.

This sequence joins TRBV6-5 and TRBJ1-1, with D tentatively TRBD1 (5 bases). The CDR3 totals 16 residues. In germline, CDR1 is MNHEY, CDR2 SVGAGI. Trimming pared 0 bases from V and 1 base from J, leaving 12 bases between. For the CDR3, the DNA is TGTGCCAGCAGTTACTCGGGGCCTTTACCGAACACTGAAGCTTTCTTT. It yields the protein CASSYSGPLPNTEAFF.

This clone was counted between two and nine times. V usage is TRBV5-4 and J usage is TRBJ1-1; possibly TRBD1 for D (6 bases). Trimming pared 4 bases from V and 1 base from J, leaving 11 bases between. The CDR3 consists of 14 residues. Germline V gene lookup returns CDR1 SGHNT and CDR2 YYREEE (reference sequence). This chain's CDR3 is CASSPQTGNTEAFF. CDR3 nucleotides: TGTGCCAGCAGCCCCCAGACAGGGAACACTGAAGCTTTCTTT.

V and J are TRBV7-2 and TRBJ2-3, with 9 bases aligning to TRBD2. In germline, CDR1 is SGHTA, CDR2 FQGNSA. V gave up 5 bases and J gave up 0 bases; unmatched junction bases: 6. The CDR3 is 16 amino acids. The CDR3 bases are TGTGCCAGCAGCGCCCTAGCGGGGTCTAGCACAGATACGCAGTATTTT. This codes for CASSALAGSSTDTQYF. The full variable domain, in which reference TRBV7-2 and TRBJ2-3 provide the parts outside the CDR3, is GAGVSQSPSNKVTEKGKDVELRCDPISGHTALYWYRQSLGQGLEFLIYFQGNSAPDKSGLPSDRFSAERTGGSVSTLTIQRTQQEDSAVYLCASSALAGSSTDTQYFGPGTRLTVL.

This clone appeared a single time. The CDR3 DNA reads TGTGCCAGCAGCGCGGTTGCTAATCAGCCCCAGCATTTT. Amino acid sequence: CASSAVANQPQHF. This chain uses TRBV11-2 with TRBJ1-5; D remains ambiguous. From germline, CDR1 is SGHAT and CDR2 FQNNGV. V lost 5 bases and J lost 4, with 9 bases in between. The length of the CDR3 is 13 residues.

The J gene is TRBJ2-3, the V gene TRBV11-2; 8 nucleotides line up with TRBD2. Per the germline V gene, CDR1 is SGHAT and CDR2 is FQNNGV. The CDR3 sequence is 15 residues long. J gave up 5 bases and V 0 bases, and 4 bases lay outside the gene matches. CDR3 protein: CASSLDGGAIDTQYF. The CDR3 DNA reads TGTGCCAGCAGCTTAGACGGGGGGGCCATAGATACGCAGTATTTT.

The chain carries TRBV7-9 and TRBJ2-3; 12 nucleotides match TRBD2. Germline CDR1 is SEHNR and CDR2 is FQNEAQ (reference sequence). CDR3 length: 19 residues. J gave up 2 bases and V 0 bases, and 9 bases lay outside the gene matches. The CDR3 here is CASSLAEGTSGRLTDTQYF. The CDR3, as DNA: TGTGCCAGCAGCTTAGCTGAGGGGACTAGCGGGCGCCTCACAGATACGCAGTATTTT.

This clone was observed a single time. The chain has TRBV28 and TRBJ1-4; 7 bases fit TRBD1. With V trimmed by 2 bases and J by 6 bases, 3 bases remained unmatched. CDR1 is MDHEN, CDR2 SYDVKM, per germline. The CDR3 is 14 amino acids. This CDR3 is CASSLRTGYEKLFF. CDR3 in DNA: TGTGCCAGCAGTTTAAGGACAGGATATGAAAAACTGTTTTTT.

This chain connects TRBV10-3 to TRBJ1-5, with 9 bases matching TRBD1. The CDR3 sequence is 16 residues long. Trimming at V came to 4 bases and at J to 2 bases, leaving 6 bases not matched to a gene. Germline CDR1 reads ENHRY; CDR2 reads SYGVKD. This CDR3 is CAISGDDRGGNQPQHF. The CDR3 DNA sequence: TGTGCCATCAGTGGGGATGACAGGGGGGGCAATCAGCCCCAGCATTTT.

The rearrangement joins TRBV19 to TRBJ2-2; 8 bases map to TRBD1. Germline V gives CDR1 LNHDA, CDR2 SQIVND (reference sequence). V shed 4 bases, J shed 0 bases, and the junction held 4 bases outside the gene matches. The CDR3 consists of 16 residues. The CDR3 loop reads CASSSVQGANTGELFF. The DNA of the CDR3 is TGTGCCAGTAGTAGCGTACAGGGGGCGAACACCGGGGAGCTGTTTTTT.

This CDR3 reads CASSLGTSGGPPGNEQFF. The CDR3 coding sequence is TGCGCCAGCAGCTTGGGGACTAGCGGGGGGCCTCCGGGGAATGAGCAGTTCTTC. The chain recombines TRBV5-1 with TRBJ2-1; 14 nucleotides align to TRBD2. CDR1 is SGHRS, CDR2 YFSETQ, per germline. CDR3 length: 18 amino acids. The trim removed 0 bases at V and 7 bases at J, leaving 9 bases unmatched.

V is TRBV28 and J is TRBJ1-4, with 11 bases aligning to TRBD1. Germline CDR1 is MDHEN and CDR2 is SYDVKM. With 4 bases clipped from V and 6 bases from J, the junction kept 10 bases outside the gene matches. CDR3 size: 17 residues. Here the CDR3 reads CASSYRTGGAGHEKLFF. The DNA for the CDR3 is TGTGCCAGCAGTTACAGGACAGGGGGCGCGGGACATGAAAAACTGTTTTTT.

The V gene is TRBV30, the J gene TRBJ1-5, with a tentative D call TRBD1 (6 bases). V was trimmed by 2 bases and J by 3 bases, leaving 14 bases between them. This CDR3 is built from 15 residues. CDR1 is GTSNPN, CDR2 SVGIG, per germline (reference sequence). CDR3 residues: CAWSPGTPSNQPQHF. In nucleotides, the CDR3 is TGTGCCTGGAGTCCCGGGACACCCTCCAATCAGCCCCAGCATTTT.

This clone was counted once. The chain combines TRBV27 with TRBJ2-1, with 7 bases fitting TRBD1. Germline V lookup: CDR1 MNHEY, CDR2 SMNVEV (reference sequence). The CDR3 covers 22 residues. Trimming removed 4 bases from V and 11 bases from J; junction bases left unmatched: 35. The chain's CDR3 is CASSSPDLLGQHSANAGMKQFF. The CDR3 DNA is TGTGCCAGCAGTTCTCCCGACCTCCTGGGACAGCATAGTGCCAATGCAGGCATGAAGCAGTTCTTC.

This clone was seen just once. J is TRBJ2-7 and V is TRBV11-3; 8 nucleotides align to TRBD2. Germline values: CDR1 SGHNT, CDR2 YENEEA. V was clipped by 5 bases and J by 7 bases; unmatched bases: 7. CDR3 length: 13 residues. The CDR3 DNA sequence: TGTGCCAGCAGCCACGGACTAGCTCGTGAGCAGTACTTC. Translation gives CASSHGLAREQYF.

CDR3 sequence: CASSESGQETQYF. The DNA for the CDR3 is TGTGCCAGCAGCGAGTCAGGCCAAGAGACCCAGTACTTC. The genes are TRBV7-6 and TRBJ2-5; D unclear. The length of the CDR3 is 13 residues. V was pared by 5 bases and J by 1 base, with 8 bases between. In germline, CDR1 is SGHVS, CDR2 FNYEAQ.

The gene calls are TRBV9 and TRBJ2-1; 7 bases fit TRBD2. CDR1 and CDR2 from the germline V gene are SGDLS and YYNGEE. Unmatched junction bases numbered 8, after V lost 2 bases and J lost 3 bases. The CDR3 length is 16 residues. This chain's CDR3 is CASSVSGGSLYNEQFF. CDR3 DNA: TGTGCCAGCAGCGTTTCGGGCGGGAGTCTCTACAATGAGCAGTTCTTC.

This chain connects TRBV6-1 to TRBJ1-2; 10 bases line up with TRBD1. Germline CDR1 reads MNHNS; CDR2 reads SASEGT. After removal of 6 bases from V and 4 bases from J, the junction contained 5 bases not matched to a gene. This CDR3 is 14 amino acids long. CDR3 protein: CASSDRGLGYGYTF. CDR3 nucleotides: TGTGCCAGCAGCGACAGGGGGCTCGGCTATGGCTACACCTTC.

This rearrangement joins TRBV4-1 to TRBJ2-7; 7 bases align to TRBD1. The CDR3 is made up of 17 amino acids. With V trimmed by 6 bases and J by 2 bases, 16 bases remained unmatched. Germline V CDR1 and CDR2: MGHRA, YSYEKL. The CDR3, as DNA: TGCGCCAGCAGGAAAGGCCCGGGACAGTTTACCACCTACGAGCAGTACTTC. Protein sequence: CASRKGPGQFTTYEQYF.

The chain couples TRBV5-1 to TRBJ1-1; 7 bases are shared with TRBD1. Looked up from germline, CDR1 is SGHRS and CDR2 is YFSETQ. J lost 3 bases, V lost 0 bases, and 8 bases had no gene match. The CDR3 totals 16 residues. The CDR3 sequence: CASSLGRGRSDTEAFF. The CDR3 DNA sequence: TGCGCCAGCAGCTTGGGGAGGGGGCGTTCGGACACTGAAGCTTTCTTT.

The J gene is TRBJ2-7, the V gene TRBV7-8; D uncertain. In germline, CDR1 is SGHVS, CDR2 FQNEAQ. The ends were cut back, 1 base at V and 4 bases at J, with 8 bases in the middle. There are 13 residues in the CDR3. CDR3 nucleotide sequence: TGTGCCAGCAGCTTAGTGGGCCCTTACGAGCAGTACTTC. This translates into CASSLVGPYEQYF.